This TCR beta chain was obtained from a study of blood T cells in healthy people across ages. The donors, healthy Caucasians from Russia, were aged roughly 6 to 100. Study results and limitations: Donor CMV status, an unknown factor, possibly confounded changes in expanded clonotypes.

A word on this clonotype: Its antigen is not known.

Germline CDR1 and CDR2: SGHRS and YFSETQ. This CDR3 is 14 amino acids long. V was shortened by 4 bases and J by 0 bases, with 10 bases between the two germline ends. It was with a sample-barcoded 5' primer and a J-beta primer mix that a second PCR of roughly 7 to 12 cycles was run. A 12-random-nucleotide template-switch adaptor tagged each cDNA molecule. All samples gave at least 3 million CDR3-containing paired-end reads. TCRdb reanalysed the 5' RACE reads using MiXCR and keeps one entry per CDR3 protein. The sample includes approximately 900,000 distinct CDR3 sequences, roughly 48% of them seen just once.

Specimen: blood. This sequence joins TRBV5-1 and TRBJ1-2; TRBD1 is a possible D gene (5 bases). The source of this sequence is a man aged 30 to 45 in good health. The chain's CDR3 is CASSEQEANYGYTF. The DNA for the CDR3 is TGCGCCAGCAGCGAACAGGAAGCTAACTATGGCTACACCTTC.